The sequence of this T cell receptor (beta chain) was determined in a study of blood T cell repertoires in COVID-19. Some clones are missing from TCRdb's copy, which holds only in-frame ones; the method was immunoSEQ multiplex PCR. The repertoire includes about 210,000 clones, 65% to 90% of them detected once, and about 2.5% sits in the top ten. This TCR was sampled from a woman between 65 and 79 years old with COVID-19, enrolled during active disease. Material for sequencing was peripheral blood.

The CDR3 DNA reads TGTGCCAGCAGAGCCCGTCGAGCTCGCGAGCAGTACTTC. This encodes CASRARRAREQYF. The V call is TRBV5-6, the J call TRBJ2-7; D is unclear. This CDR3 contains 13 residues. The germline V gene has CDR1 SGHDT and CDR2 YYEEEE. V was cut by 5 bases and J by 6 bases, with 15 bases left in between.